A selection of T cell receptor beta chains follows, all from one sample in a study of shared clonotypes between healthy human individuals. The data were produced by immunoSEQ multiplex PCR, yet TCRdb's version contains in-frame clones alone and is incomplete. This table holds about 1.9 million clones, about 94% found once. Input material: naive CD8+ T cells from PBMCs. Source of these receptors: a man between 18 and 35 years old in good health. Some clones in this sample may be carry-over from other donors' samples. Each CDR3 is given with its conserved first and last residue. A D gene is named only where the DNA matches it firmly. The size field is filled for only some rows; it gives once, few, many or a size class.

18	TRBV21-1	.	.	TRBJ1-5	CASSKAKGTGLSNQPQHF	TGTGCCAGCAGCAAAGCGAAGGGGACAGGGCTTAGCAATCAGCCCCAGCATTTT
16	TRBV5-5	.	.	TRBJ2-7	CASSSPPATSSYEQYF	TGTGCCAGCAGCTCCCCACCGGCGACTAGCTCCTACGAGCAGTACTTC
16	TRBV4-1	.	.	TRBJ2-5	CASSQDREALQETQYF	TGCGCCAGCAGCCAAGATAGAGAGGCCCTCCAAGAGACCCAGTACTTC
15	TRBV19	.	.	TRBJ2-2	CASSIEVLYTGELFF	TGTGCCAGTAGTATAGAGGTTCTGTACACCGGGGAGCTGTTTTTT
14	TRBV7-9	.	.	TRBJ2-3	CASRPEGSTDTQYF	TGTGCCAGCAGACCGGAAGGGAGCACAGATACGCAGTATTTT
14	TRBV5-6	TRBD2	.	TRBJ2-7	CASSWGLAVYEQYF	TGTGCCAGCAGCTGGGGACTAGCGGTGTACGAGCAGTACTTC
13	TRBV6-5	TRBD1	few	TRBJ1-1	CASSTGGVTEAFF	TGTGCCAGCAGCACAGGGGGGGTAACTGAAGCTTTCTTT
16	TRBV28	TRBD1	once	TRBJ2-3	CASSRDSAPGTDTQYF	TGTGCCAGCAGTCGGGACAGCGCCCCGGGGACAGATACGCAGTATTTT
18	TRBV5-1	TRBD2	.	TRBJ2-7	CASSLGLAAVPGQDEQYF	TGCGCCAGCAGCTTGGGACTAGCGGCAGTCCCAGGTCAGGACGAGCAGTACTTC
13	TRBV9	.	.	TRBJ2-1	CASSSRLANEQFF	TGTGCCAGCAGCTCGCGCCTAGCCAATGAGCAGTTCTTC
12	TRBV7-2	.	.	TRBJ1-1	CASSARATEAFF	TGTGCCAGCAGCGCCCGGGCGACTGAAGCTTTCTTT
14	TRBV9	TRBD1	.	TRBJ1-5	CASSYTGGNQPQHF	TGTGCCAGCAGCTATACAGGGGGCAATCAGCCCCAGCATTTT
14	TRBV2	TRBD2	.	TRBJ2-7	CASSLTSGTYEQYF	TGTGCCAGCAGCCTGACTAGCGGGACCTACGAGCAGTACTTC
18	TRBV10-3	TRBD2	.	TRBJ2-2	CAIRDVTSGRADTGELFF	TGTGCCATCAGGGATGTGACTAGCGGGAGGGCTGACACCGGGGAGCTGTTTTTT
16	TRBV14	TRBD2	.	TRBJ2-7	CASSLAGGRRFDEQYF	TGTGCCAGCAGCCTAGCGGGAGGTCGGAGATTCGACGAGCAGTACTTC
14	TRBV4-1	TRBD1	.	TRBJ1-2	CASSQTGGGYGYTF	TGCGCCAGCAGCCAAACAGGGGGGGGCTATGGCTACACCTTC
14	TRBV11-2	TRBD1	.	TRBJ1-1	CASRSRGLNTEAFF	TGTGCCAGCAGGAGCAGGGGGCTTAACACTGAAGCTTTCTTT
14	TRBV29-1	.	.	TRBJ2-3	CSVEGERSTDTQYF	TGCAGCGTTGAGGGGGAACGTAGCACAGATACGCAGTATTTT
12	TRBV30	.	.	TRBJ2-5	CAWSGGQETQYF	TGTGCCTGGAGTGGCGGTCAAGAGACCCAGTACTTC
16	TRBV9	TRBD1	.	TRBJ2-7	CASSETNGQGAYEQYF	TGTGCCAGCAGCGAGACCAACGGACAGGGAGCTTACGAGCAGTACTTC
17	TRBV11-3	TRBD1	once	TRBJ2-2	CASSERDRGKGTGELFF	TGTGCCAGCAGCGAAAGGGACAGGGGGAAAGGCACCGGGGAGCTGTTTTTT
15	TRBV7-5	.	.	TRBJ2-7	CVRSLEASGVYEQYF	TGTGTCAGAAGCTTAGAGGCTAGCGGCGTCTACGAGCAGTACTTC
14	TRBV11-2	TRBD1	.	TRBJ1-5	CASSLGTGHQPQHF	TGTGCCAGCAGCTTAGGGACAGGACATCAGCCCCAGCATTTT
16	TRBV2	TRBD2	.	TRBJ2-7	CASSEALGGSVYEQYF	TGTGCCAGCAGTGAAGCGCTTGGCGGGAGCGTCTACGAGCAGTACTTC
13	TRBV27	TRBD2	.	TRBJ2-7	CASRASGLYEQYF	TGTGCCAGCAGGGCTAGCGGTCTCTACGAGCAGTACTTC
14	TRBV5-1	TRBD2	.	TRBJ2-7	CASSLLAGANEQYF	TGCGCCAGCAGCTTACTAGCGGGAGCGAACGAGCAGTACTTC
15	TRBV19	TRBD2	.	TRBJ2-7	CASSILVSGDYEQYF	TGTGCCAGTAGTATATTGGTCAGCGGGGACTACGAGCAGTACTTC
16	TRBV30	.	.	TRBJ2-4	CAWSVGQTKNKNIQYF	TGTGCCTGGAGTGTAGGGCAGACCAAAAACAAAAACATTCAGTACTTC
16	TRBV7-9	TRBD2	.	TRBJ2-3	CASSLRLAGGTDTQYF	TGTGCCAGCAGTCTCCGCCTAGCGGGAGGTACAGATACGCAGTATTTT
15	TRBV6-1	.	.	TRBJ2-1	CASSEPTGFNNEQFF	TGTGCCAGCAGTGAACCAACGGGTTTTAACAATGAGCAGTTCTTC
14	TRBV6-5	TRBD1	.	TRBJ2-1	CASSYTGTGNEQFF	TGTGCCAGCAGTTATACCGGGACAGGTAATGAGCAGTTCTTC
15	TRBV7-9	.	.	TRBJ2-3	CASSTLDGGADTQYF	TGTGCCAGCAGCACGCTAGATGGAGGGGCTGATACGCAGTATTTT
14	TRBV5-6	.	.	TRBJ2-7	CASSLFSRAHEQYF	TGTGCCAGCAGCTTGTTCTCCAGGGCCCACGAGCAGTACTTC
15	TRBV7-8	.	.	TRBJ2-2	CASSLDSPNTGELFF	TGTGCCAGCAGCTTAGATAGTCCTAACACCGGGGAGCTGTTTTTT
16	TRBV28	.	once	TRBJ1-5	CASSPPGLGLSQPQHF	TGTGCCAGCAGTCCCCCCGGGTTGGGGTTAAGCCAGCCCCAGCATTTT
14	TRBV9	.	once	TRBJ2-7	CASSGVSNPYEQYF	TGTGCCAGCAGCGGGGTGTCAAACCCCTACGAGCAGTACTTC
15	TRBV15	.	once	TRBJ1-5	CATSRDRASNQPQHF	TGTGCCACCAGCAGAGATCGAGCCAGCAATCAGCCCCAGCATTTT